The 14 T cell receptor beta chains below all came from one sample that was sequenced in a study of cytomegalovirus exposure and HLA in healthy donors. Researchers ran the PCR with 60 Vbeta and 13 Jbeta primers. Produced via immunoSEQ multiplex PCR; TCRdb's table is partial and in-frame only. The table lists 170,000 or so clones, about 80% of them singletons. Sample: PBMCs. The receptors shown here come from a man younger than 30 in good health and CMV-seronegative.

The rearrangement joins TRBV2 to TRBJ2-1; possible D gene TRBD2, 6 bases. The CDR3 contains 13 residues. The V gene lost 8 bases and the J gene lost 9 bases, with 17 bases spanning the gap. Per germline, CDR1 SNHLY and CDR2 FYNNEI. CDR3 sequence reads: CASSTAIAVEQFF. In nucleotides, the CDR3 is TGTGCCAGCTCGACTGCGATAGCGGTTGAGCAGTTCTTC. Full variable domain (rest looked up from reference TRBV2 and TRBJ2-1): EPEVTQTPSHQVTQMGQEVILRCVPISNHLYFYWYRQILGQKVEFLVSFYNNEISEKSEIFDDQFSVERPDGSNFTLKIRSTKLEDSAMYFCASSTAIAVEQFFGPGTRLTVL.

CDR3 sequence (DNA): TGTGCCAGCAGCCAAGATAGGACAGAAGAGACCCAGTACTTC. Its protein product is CASSQDRTEETQYF. V gene TRBV4-2 combines with J gene TRBJ2-5; maybe TRBD1 (6 bases). This CDR3 has 14 residues. Germline lookup yields CDR1 LGHNA and CDR2 YNFKEQ. Trimming pared 0 bases from V and 3 bases from J, leaving 8 bases between.

The genes are TRBV7-6 and TRBJ2-7, with D tentatively TRBD1 (5 bases). CDR1 is SGHVS, CDR2 FNYEAQ, per germline. The V end lost 5 bases, the J end lost 5 bases, and 16 bases lay between the germline ends. The CDR3 is 14 amino acids. CDR3 coding DNA: TGTGCCAGCAGCGCGTACAGGCGTTTCAACGAGCAGTACTTC. It translates to CASSAYRRFNEQYF.

This clone appeared a single time. The chain uses TRBV7-9 and TRBJ2-5; TRBD1 matches 8 bases. The J call may not be correct, given that the DNA end is closer to TRBJ2-7. Per the germline V gene, CDR1 is SEHNR and CDR2 is FQNEAQ (reference sequence). The CDR3 covers 14 residues. The CDR3 region is CASSRQGSPYEQYF. CDR3 sequence (DNA): TGTGCCAGCAGTCGACAGGGGTCCCCCTACGAGCAGTACTTC.

This clone came up a few times. J is TRBJ2-5 and V is TRBV30; possible D gene TRBD2, 6 bases. V lost 5 bases to trimming and J lost 2 bases, with 21 bases between them. The CDR3 totals 16 residues. From germline, CDR1 is GTSNPN and CDR2 SVGIG (reference sequence). The CDR3 nucleotides read TGTGCCTGGGCCTCTTTCGGGGGAGAGGGACAAGAGACCCAGTACTTC. Residues: CAWASFGGEGQETQYF. The variable domain in full, with the rest retrieved from reference TRBV30 and TRBJ2-5, is SQTIHQWPATLVQPVGSPLSLECTVEGTSNPNLYWYRQAAGRGLQLLFYSVGIGQISSEVPQNLSASRPQDRQFILSSKKLLLSDSGFYLCAWASFGGEGQETQYFGPGTRLLVL.

The rearrangement joins TRBV5-1 to TRBJ2-3; 9 bases fit TRBD2. There are 17 residues in the CDR3. Germline V CDR1 and CDR2: SGHRS, YFSETQ. The junction had 13 bases not matched to a gene; V was cut back by 7 bases and J by 1 base. In DNA, the CDR3 is TGCGCCAGCGACGCGGGCGGCGGGAGGGCGGGCACAGATACGCAGTATTTT. This translates into CASDAGGGRAGTDTQYF.

The chain joins TRBV9 to TRBJ1-2; D uncertain. The V gene lost 7 bases and the J gene lost 6 bases, with 10 bases spanning the gap. CDR1 is SGDLS, CDR2 YYNGEE, per germline. The CDR3 extends over 11 amino acids. CDR3 nucleotides: TGTGCCAGCGAGAGAGGTAATGGCTACACCTTC. As protein: CASERGNGYTF.

The rearrangement links TRBV28 to TRBJ2-1; 9 bases align to TRBD2. V dropped 4 bases and J dropped 1; count of bases not matched to a gene: 14. The CDR3 is 19 amino acids. Germline lookup yields CDR1 MDHEN and CDR2 SYDVKM. As DNA, the CDR3 is TGTGCCAGCAGTTCTCCTCTAGCGGGGAAAATGACGTCCTACAATGAGCAGTTCTTC. It codes for CASSSPLAGKMTSYNEQFF.

The chain joins TRBV27 to TRBJ2-3, with D possibly TRBD1 on 6 matching bases. CDR3 length: 16 amino acids. CDR1 and CDR2 (germline): MNHEY, SMNVEV (reference sequence). The ends were cut back, 6 bases at V and 6 bases at J, with 22 bases in the middle. As DNA, the CDR3 is TGTGCCAGCAGCCACTGGGACACCCTAGCCACGGATACGCAGTATTTT. Translation: CASSHWDTLATDTQYF.

This chain links TRBV21-1 with TRBJ1-2; the table's D call TRBD1 went unverified against the DNA. TRBV21-1 is recorded as a pseudogene. The CDR3 contains 19 residues. The CDR3 loop reads CASSTPTDTFGVANYGYTF. In nucleotides, the CDR3 is TGTGCCAGCAGCACCCCGACAGATACCTTTGGGGTAGCTAACTATGGCTACACCTTC.

V usage is TRBV27 and J usage is TRBJ2-1; D possibly corresponds to TRBD2 (5 bases). The CDR3 has 13 amino acids. Germline V lookup: CDR1 MNHEY, CDR2 SMNVEV (reference sequence). The V gene lost 5 bases and the J gene lost 9 bases, with 14 bases spanning the gap. CDR3 DNA sequence: TGTGCCAGCAGTAGATTTAGCGCGGCTGAGCAGTTCTTC. It is translated as CASSRFSAAEQFF.

The genes are TRBV27 and TRBJ2-1; 10 bases are shared with TRBD1. With V trimmed by 0 bases and J by 3 bases, 8 bases remained unmatched. The CDR3 loop spans 18 amino acids. Germline CDR1 reads MNHEY; CDR2 reads SMNVEV (reference sequence). CDR3 protein: CASSLSPPGTGVYNEQFF. CDR3 nucleotides: TGTGCCAGCAGTTTATCCCCCCCCGGGACAGGGGTCTACAATGAGCAGTTCTTC.

J is TRBJ2-5 and V is TRBV5-1; 8 positions match TRBD1. Germline V gives CDR1 SGHRS, CDR2 YFSETQ. Trimming cost V 4 bases and J 5 bases; bases outside gene matches: 13. The CDR3 spans 16 residues. The CDR3 reads CASSRGTGLGGETQYF. DNA for the CDR3: TGCGCCAGCAGCAGAGGGACAGGTCTAGGCGGGGAGACCCAGTACTTC.

The chain couples TRBV5-1 to TRBJ2-1, with 8 bases matching TRBD2. V trimming: 2 bases; J trimming: 8 bases; junction bases outside the gene matches: 9. The germline V gene has CDR1 SGHRS and CDR2 YFSETQ. The CDR3 length is 15 residues. The CDR3 protein is CASSFGRANPHEQFF. In DNA, the CDR3 is TGCGCCAGCAGCTTCGGGAGGGCGAACCCCCATGAGCAGTTCTTC.